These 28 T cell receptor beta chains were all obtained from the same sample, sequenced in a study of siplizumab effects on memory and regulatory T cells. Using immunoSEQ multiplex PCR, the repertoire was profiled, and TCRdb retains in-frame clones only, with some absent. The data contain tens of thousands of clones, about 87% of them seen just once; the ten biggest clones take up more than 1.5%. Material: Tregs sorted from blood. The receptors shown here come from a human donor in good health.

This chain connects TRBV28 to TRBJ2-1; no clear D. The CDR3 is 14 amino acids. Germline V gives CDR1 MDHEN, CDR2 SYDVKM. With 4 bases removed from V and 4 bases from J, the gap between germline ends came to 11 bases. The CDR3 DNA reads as TGTGCCAGCAGTTCGCAGGCTTTTTACAATGAGCAGTTCTTC. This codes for CASSSQAFYNEQFF.

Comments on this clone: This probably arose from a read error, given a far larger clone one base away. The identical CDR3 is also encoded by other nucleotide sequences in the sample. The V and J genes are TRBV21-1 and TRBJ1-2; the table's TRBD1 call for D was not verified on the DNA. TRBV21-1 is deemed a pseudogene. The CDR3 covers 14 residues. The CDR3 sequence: CASSKGQGNYGYTF. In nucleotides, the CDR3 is TGTGCCAGCAGCAAGGGGCAGGGTAACTATGGCTACACCTTC.

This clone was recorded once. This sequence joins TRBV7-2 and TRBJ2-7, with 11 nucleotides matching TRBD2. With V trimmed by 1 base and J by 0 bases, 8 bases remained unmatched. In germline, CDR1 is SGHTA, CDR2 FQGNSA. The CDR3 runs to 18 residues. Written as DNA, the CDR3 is TGTGCCAGCAGCTTAGAAGAGTCTAGCGGGGGGCACTCCTACGAGCAGTACTTC. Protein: CASSLEESSGGHSYEQYF.

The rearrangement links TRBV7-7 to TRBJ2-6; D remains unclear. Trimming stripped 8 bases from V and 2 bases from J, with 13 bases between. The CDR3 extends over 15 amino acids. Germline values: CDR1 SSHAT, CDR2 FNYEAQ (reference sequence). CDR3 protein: CASGGPRTGANVLTF. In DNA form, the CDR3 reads TGTGCCAGCGGTGGGCCGAGGACTGGGGCCAACGTCCTGACTTTC. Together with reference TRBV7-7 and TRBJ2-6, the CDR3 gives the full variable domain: GAGVSQSPRYKVTKRGQDVTLRCDPISSHATLYWYQQALGQGPEFLTYFNYEAQPDKSGLPSDRFSAERPEGSISTLTIQRTEQRDSAMYRCASGGPRTGANVLTFGAGSRLTVL.

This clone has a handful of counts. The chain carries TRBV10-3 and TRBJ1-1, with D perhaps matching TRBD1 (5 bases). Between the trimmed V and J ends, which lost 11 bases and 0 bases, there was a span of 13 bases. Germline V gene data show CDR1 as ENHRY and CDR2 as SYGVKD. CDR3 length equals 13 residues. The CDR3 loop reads CAVKTAMNTEAFF. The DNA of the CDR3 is TGTGCCGTAAAGACAGCTATGAACACTGAAGCTTTCTTT.

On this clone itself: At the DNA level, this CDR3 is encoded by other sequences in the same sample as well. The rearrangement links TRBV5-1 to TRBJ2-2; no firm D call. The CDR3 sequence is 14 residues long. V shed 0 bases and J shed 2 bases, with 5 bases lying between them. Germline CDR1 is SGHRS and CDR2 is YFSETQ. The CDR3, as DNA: TGCGCCAGCAGCTTGGGGGCTAACACCGGGGAGCTGTTTTTT. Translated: CASSLGANTGELFF.

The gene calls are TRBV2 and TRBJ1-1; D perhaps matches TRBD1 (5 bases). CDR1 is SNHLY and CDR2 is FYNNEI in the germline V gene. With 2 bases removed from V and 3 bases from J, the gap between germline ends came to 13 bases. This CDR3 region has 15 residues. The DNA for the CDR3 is TGTGCCAGCAGTGAACAGGGTATCTCATACACTGAAGCTTTCTTT. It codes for CASSEQGISYTEAFF.

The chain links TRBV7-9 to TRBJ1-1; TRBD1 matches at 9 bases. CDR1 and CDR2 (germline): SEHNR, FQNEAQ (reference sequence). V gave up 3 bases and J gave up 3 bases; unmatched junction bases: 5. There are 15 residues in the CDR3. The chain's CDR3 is CASSFGTGLHTEAFF. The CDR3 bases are TGTGCCAGCAGCTTTGGGACAGGGCTACACACTGAAGCTTTCTTT.

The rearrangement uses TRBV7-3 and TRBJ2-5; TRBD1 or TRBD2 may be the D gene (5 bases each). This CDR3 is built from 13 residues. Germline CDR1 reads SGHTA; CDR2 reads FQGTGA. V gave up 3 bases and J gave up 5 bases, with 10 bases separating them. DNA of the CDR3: TGTGCCAGCAGCTTTGTTTGGGGGGAGACCCAGTACTTC. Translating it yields CASSFVWGETQYF.

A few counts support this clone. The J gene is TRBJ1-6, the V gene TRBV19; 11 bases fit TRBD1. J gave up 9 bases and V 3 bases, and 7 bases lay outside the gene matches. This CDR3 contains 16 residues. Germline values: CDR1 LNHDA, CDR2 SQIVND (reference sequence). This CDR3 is CASSISGTGGSSPLHF. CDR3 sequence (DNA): TGTGCCAGTAGTATCTCCGGGACAGGGGGGTCTTCACCCCTCCACTTT.

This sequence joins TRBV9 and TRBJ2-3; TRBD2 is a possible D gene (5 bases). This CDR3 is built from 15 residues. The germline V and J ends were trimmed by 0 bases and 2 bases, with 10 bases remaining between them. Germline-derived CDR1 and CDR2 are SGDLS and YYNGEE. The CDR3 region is CASSVGRGLTDTQYF. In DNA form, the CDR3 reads TGTGCCAGCAGCGTAGGCCGGGGTCTCACAGATACGCAGTATTTT.

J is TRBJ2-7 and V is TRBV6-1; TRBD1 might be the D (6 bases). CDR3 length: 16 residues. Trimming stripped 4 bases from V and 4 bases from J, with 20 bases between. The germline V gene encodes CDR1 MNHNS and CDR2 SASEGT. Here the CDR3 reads CASSGWGWRGTYEQYF. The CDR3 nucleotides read TGTGCCAGCAGTGGATGGGGATGGCGTGGGACATACGAGCAGTACTTC.

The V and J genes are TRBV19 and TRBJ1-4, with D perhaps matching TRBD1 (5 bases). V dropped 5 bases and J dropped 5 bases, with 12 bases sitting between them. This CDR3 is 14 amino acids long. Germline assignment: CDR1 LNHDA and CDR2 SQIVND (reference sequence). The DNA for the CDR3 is TGTGCCAGTAGTGGGGCGGCAGGGAATGAAAAACTGTTTTTT. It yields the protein CASSGAAGNEKLFF. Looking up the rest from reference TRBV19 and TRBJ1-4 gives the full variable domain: DGGITQSPKYLFRKEGQNVTLSCEQNLNHDAMYWYRQDPGQGLRLIYYSQIVNDFQKGDIAEGYSVSREKKESFPLTVTSAQKNPTAFYLCASSGAAGNEKLFFGSGTQLSVL.

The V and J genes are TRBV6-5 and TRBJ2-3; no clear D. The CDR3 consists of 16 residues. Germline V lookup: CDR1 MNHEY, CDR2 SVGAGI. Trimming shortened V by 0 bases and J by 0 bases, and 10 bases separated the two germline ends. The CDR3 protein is CASSYSKGTSTDTQYF. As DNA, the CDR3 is TGTGCCAGCAGTTACTCGAAAGGAACTAGCACAGATACGCAGTATTTT.

CDR3 sequence reads: CASSRGGTGELFF. CDR3 in DNA: TGTGCCAGCAGCCGAGGGGGCACCGGGGAGCTGTTTTTT. The chain couples TRBV4-2 to TRBJ2-2; a possible D gene is TRBD1 (6 bases). V dropped 4 bases and J dropped 4 bases, with 7 bases sitting between them. Germline CDR1 and CDR2: LGHNA and YNFKEQ. CDR3 length: 13 amino acids.

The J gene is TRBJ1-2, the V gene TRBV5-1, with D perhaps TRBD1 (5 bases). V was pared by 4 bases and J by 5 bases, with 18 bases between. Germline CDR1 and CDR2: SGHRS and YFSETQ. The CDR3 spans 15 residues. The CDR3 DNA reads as TGCGCCAGCAGCCCCTCCGGGACGGAGGGATATGGCTACACCTTC. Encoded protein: CASSPSGTEGYGYTF. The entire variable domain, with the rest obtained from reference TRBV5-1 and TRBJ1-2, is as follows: KAGVTQTPRYLIKTRGQQVTLSCSPISGHRSVSWYQQTPGQGLQFLFEYFSETQRNKGNFPGRFSGRQFSNSRSEMNVSTLELGDSALYLCASSPSGTEGYGYTFGSGTRLTVV.

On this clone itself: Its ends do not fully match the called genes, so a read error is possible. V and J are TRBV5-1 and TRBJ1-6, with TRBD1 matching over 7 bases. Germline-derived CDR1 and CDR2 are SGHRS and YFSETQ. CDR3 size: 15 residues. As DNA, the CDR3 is TGCGCCAGCAGTTTGGCCCAGGGGGGGAATTCACCCCTCCACTTT. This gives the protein CASSLAQGGNSPLHF.

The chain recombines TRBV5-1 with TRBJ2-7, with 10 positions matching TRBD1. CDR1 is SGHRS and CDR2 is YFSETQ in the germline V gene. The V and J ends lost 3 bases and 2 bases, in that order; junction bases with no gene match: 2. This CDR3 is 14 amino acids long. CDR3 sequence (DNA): TGCGCCAGCAGCTCCGGGACAGGGGCCTACGAGCAGTACTTC. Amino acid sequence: CASSSGTGAYEQYF.

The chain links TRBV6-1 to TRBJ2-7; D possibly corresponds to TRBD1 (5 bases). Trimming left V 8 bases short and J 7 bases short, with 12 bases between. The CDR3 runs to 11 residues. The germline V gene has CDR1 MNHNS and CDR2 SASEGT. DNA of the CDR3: TGTGCCAGCCGTACACAGGAGGAGCAGTACTTC. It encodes CASRTQEEQYF.

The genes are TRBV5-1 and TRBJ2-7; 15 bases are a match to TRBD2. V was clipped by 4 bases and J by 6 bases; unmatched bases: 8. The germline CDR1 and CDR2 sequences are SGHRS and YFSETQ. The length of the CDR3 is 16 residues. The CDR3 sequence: CASSGWTSGGASEQYF. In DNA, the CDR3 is TGCGCCAGCAGCGGATGGACTAGCGGGGGGGCCTCCGAGCAGTACTTC.

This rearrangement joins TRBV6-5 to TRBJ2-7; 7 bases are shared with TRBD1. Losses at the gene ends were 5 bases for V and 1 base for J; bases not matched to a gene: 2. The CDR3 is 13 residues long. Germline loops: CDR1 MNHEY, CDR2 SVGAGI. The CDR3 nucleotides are TGTGCCAGCAGTCGACAGGGATCCTACGAGCAGTACTTC. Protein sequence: CASSRQGSYEQYF.

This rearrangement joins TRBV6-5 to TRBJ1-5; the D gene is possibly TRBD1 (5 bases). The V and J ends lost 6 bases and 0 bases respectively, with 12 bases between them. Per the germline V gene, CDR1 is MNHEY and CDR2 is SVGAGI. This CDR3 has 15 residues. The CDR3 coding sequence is TGTGCCAGCAGACGGACAACCGATAGCAATCAGCCCCAGCATTTT. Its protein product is CASRRTTDSNQPQHF.

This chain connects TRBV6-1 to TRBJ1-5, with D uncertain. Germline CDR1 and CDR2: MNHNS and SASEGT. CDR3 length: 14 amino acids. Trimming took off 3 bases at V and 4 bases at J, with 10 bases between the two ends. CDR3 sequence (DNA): TGTGCCAGCAGTGAGCTTGGTTCAAATCAGCCCCAGCATTTT. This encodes CASSELGSNQPQHF.

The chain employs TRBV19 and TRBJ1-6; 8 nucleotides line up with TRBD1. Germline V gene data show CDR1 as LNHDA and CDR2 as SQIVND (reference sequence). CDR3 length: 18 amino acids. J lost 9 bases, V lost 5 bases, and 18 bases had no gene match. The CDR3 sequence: CASSSYSTGQVSSSPLHF. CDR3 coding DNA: TGTGCCAGTAGTTCCTATAGTACGGGACAGGTGTCGAGTTCACCCCTCCACTTT.

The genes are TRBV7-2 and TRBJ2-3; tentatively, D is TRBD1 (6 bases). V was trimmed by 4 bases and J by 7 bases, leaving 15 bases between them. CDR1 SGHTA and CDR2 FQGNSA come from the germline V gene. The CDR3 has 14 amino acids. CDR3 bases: TGTGCCAGCAGCTCTGGAACAGGGAGCAATACGCAGTATTTT. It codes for CASSSGTGSNTQYF.

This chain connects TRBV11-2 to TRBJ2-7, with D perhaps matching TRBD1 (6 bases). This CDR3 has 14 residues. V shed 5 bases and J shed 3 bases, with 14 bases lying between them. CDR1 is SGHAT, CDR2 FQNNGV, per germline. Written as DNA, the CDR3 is TGTGCCAGCAGCCCGGACAGTACCTTCTACGAGCAGTACTTC. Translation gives CASSPDSTFYEQYF. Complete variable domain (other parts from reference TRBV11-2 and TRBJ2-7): EAGVAQSPRYKIIEKRQSVAFWCNPISGHATLYWYQQILGQGPKLLIQFQNNGVVDDSQLPKDRFSAERLKGVDSTLKIQPAKLEDSAVYLCASSPDSTFYEQYFGPGTRLTVT.

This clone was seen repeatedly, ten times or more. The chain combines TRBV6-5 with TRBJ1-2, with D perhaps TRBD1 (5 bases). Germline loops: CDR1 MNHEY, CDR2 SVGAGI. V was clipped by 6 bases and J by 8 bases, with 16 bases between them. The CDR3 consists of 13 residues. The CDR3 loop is CASSSQGGRGYTF. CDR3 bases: TGTGCCAGCAGCTCCCAGGGCGGTCGAGGCTACACCTTC.

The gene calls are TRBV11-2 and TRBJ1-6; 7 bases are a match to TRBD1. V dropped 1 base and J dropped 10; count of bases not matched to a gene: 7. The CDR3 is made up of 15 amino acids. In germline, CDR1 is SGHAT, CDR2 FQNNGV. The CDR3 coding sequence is TGTGCCAGCAGCTTAGTTCAGGGGGAAGACTCACCCCTCCACTTT. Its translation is CASSLVQGEDSPLHF.